One and the same sample provided the 6 T cell receptor beta chains below, sequenced in a study of PD-L1 blockade in urothelial cancer. The data were produced by immunoSEQ multiplex PCR, yet TCRdb's version contains in-frame clones alone and is incomplete. The data contain about 44,000 clones, approximately 82% of them singletons. The sequences come from PBMCs, collected around atezolizumab (anti-PD-L1) treatment. These receptors originate from a man in his 70s with urothelial cancer.

The chain employs TRBV11-2 and TRBJ2-2, with a tentative D call TRBD1 (5 bases). The CDR3 length is 16 residues. V lost 2 bases to trimming and J lost 0 bases, with 10 bases between them. The germline V gene encodes CDR1 SGHAT and CDR2 FQNNGV. DNA of the CDR3: TGTGCCAGCAGCTTAAGGGGTTCTGCGAACACCGGGGAGCTGTTTTTT. Protein sequence: CASSLRGSANTGELFF.

The J gene is TRBJ2-1, the V gene TRBV21-1; TRBD2 is the table's D call, not checked against the DNA. TRBV21-1 constitutes a pseudogene. This CDR3 has 11 amino acids. CDR3 in amino acids: CASSDPGTQFF. The CDR3 region has the DNA TGTGCCAGCAGCGACCCCGGGACTCAGTTCTTC.

V usage is TRBV11-3 and J usage is TRBJ2-3; the match to TRBD1 covers 9 bases. This CDR3 has 15 amino acids. Germline values: CDR1 SGHNT, CDR2 YENEEA. J gave up 1 base and V 5 bases, and 4 bases lay outside the gene matches. DNA of the CDR3: TGTGCCAGCAGCCCAAGGACAGGGGGCACAGATACGCAGTATTTT. This gives the protein CASSPRTGGTDTQYF.

This clone was detected once. This chain uses TRBV6-1 with TRBJ2-1, with TRBD2 matching 12 bases. V trimming: 1 base; J trimming: 8 bases; junction bases outside the gene matches: 6. The CDR3 has 16 residues. The germline gives CDR1 MNHNS, CDR2 SASEGT. For the CDR3, the DNA is TGTGCCAGCAGTGAAGACCTACTAGCGGGGGGCTATGAGCAGTTCTTC. Residues: CASSEDLLAGGYEQFF.

The CDR3 region has the DNA TGTGCCAGCAGCCGTAGTTCCCAAGAGACCCAGTACTTC. Translation: CASSRSSQETQYF. J is TRBJ2-5 and V is TRBV7-3; D uncertain. CDR3 length: 13 residues. Looked up from germline, CDR1 is SGHTA and CDR2 is FQGTGA. The ends were cut back, 5 bases at V and 1 base at J, with 8 bases in the middle.

This clone was detected only once. The chain is built from TRBV7-6 and TRBJ2-7; 9 bases are a match to TRBD1. Germline loops: CDR1 SGHVS, CDR2 FNYEAQ. Trimming at V came to 1 base and at J to 5 bases, leaving 9 bases not matched to a gene. This CDR3 is 16 amino acids long. CDR3 loop: CASSLGRTGDFDEQYF. The CDR3 bases are TGTGCCAGCAGCTTAGGACGGACAGGGGACTTTGACGAGCAGTACTTC.